This T cell receptor beta chain was sequenced in a study of radiotherapy plus CTLA-4 blockade in lung cancer (dated by TCRdb to 2016 to 2018). For context, the study as a whole: Objective responses were observed in 18% of enrolled patients, and disease control was achieved in about 32%.

Here V drops 10 bases and J drops 3 bases, and the junction holds 6 bases not matched to any gene. The CDR3 sequence holds 13 residues, the cysteine and phenylalanine included. Only CDR3 DNA is held: 39 bases, read in frame from base 1. From the germline V gene (reference sequence), CDR1 is LNHDA and CDR2 is SQIVND. Overall results and qualifications from the work: After treatment with radiotherapy and ipilimumab, TCR clones that originated in tumors expanded in peripheral blood. Increased serum interferon-beta after radiation, together with early dynamic changes in blood T cell clones, were reported to be the strongest predictors of response.

The study tested focal radiation therapy combined with CTLA-4 blockade (ipilimumab) in patients with chemo-refractory metastatic non-small-cell lung cancer. Details on this clone: The antigen it recognizes is unknown. No much larger clonotype is one base removed from it; base qualities were not supplied.

The library came from the immunoSEQ multiplex PCR assay. In its TCRdb copy, this immuneACCESS table keeps in-frame sequences only and misses some clones. Where compared with another copy, unresolved V genes explain less than half of these, and the others have no known cause. The sample records around 130,000 clones, 70% to 90% of which are singletons. The ten largest account for 6.9% of the sample. The TCR was taken from a human donor with non-small cell lung cancer that progressed on radiotherapy plus ipilimumab. The rearrangement joined TRBV19 to TRBJ1-5, with TRBD1 matching 7 junction bases. This sample comprised peripheral blood, obtained from a patient treated with radiotherapy plus ipilimumab. CDR3 protein: CATSTGFNQPQHF. In nucleotides, the sequence is TGTGCCACCTCGACAGGGTTCAATCAGCCCCAGCATTTT. Reference TRBV19 and TRBJ1-5 proteins supply the regions before and after the CDR3; the full variable domain is: DGGITQSPKYLFRKEGQNVTLSCEQNLNHDAMYWYRQDPGQGLRLIYYSQIVNDFQKGDIAEGYSVSREKKESFPLTVTSAQKNPTAFYLCATSTGFNQPQHFGDGTRLSIL.